This TCR beta chain was retrieved from a study of OX40 agonist ivuxolimab in advanced cancers. This clone was seen only a few times. The germline V gene has CDR1 SGDLS and CDR2 YYNGEE. The CDR3 extends over 11 amino acids. The germline V and J ends were trimmed by 4 bases and 8 bases, with 9 bases remaining between them. Here immunoSEQ multiplex PCR was the method, and the copy in TCRdb shows in-frame clones only, minus some. The table has 20,000 or so clones, approximately 90% seen once. The rearrangement links TRBV9 to TRBJ1-2; D is uncertain. The sequenced sample was CD4+ or CD8+ T cells sorted from blood, obtained in a trial of the OX40 agonist ivuxolimab. This TCR was recovered from an adult with an advanced solid tumor such as melanoma, head and neck, liver or kidney cancer. The CDR3 region is CASSTPTGYTF. The DNA of the CDR3 is TGTGCCAGCAGCACTCCTACAGGCTACACCTTC.